These 10 T cell receptor beta chains came from one sample sequenced in a study of blood T cell repertoires in COVID-19. Method: immunoSEQ multiplex PCR; TCRdb's copy keeps in-frame clones and lacks some. The sample contains around 330,000 clones, about nine tenths of which appear only once. The specimen was PBMCs or T cells enriched from blood (not recorded which). All receptors come from a man in his 60s who had recovered from COVID-19.

The chain joins TRBV10-3 to TRBJ2-7; 9 bases are shared with TRBD2. V gave up 3 bases and J gave up 0 bases; unmatched junction bases: 12. Germline V gives CDR1 ENHRY, CDR2 SYGVKD. The CDR3 runs 18 residues. This CDR3 is CAISEADSGRRGSYEQYF. CDR3 sequence (DNA): TGTGCCATCAGTGAAGCCGATAGCGGGAGACGCGGCTCCTACGAGCAGTACTTC.

This clone was detected a few times. J is TRBJ2-5 and V is TRBV6-2 or TRBV6-3, with TRBD2 as a possible D gene (6 bases). The CDR3 runs 15 residues. Germline CDR1 and CDR2: MNHEY and SVGEGT. V dropped 4 bases and J dropped 5 bases, with 17 bases sitting between them. CDR3 sequence reads: CASSFFQTAGETQYF. The CDR3, as DNA: TGTGCCAGCAGTTTCTTCCAGACTGCGGGGGAGACCCAGTACTTC.

The CDR3 region is CASRSPGLASKNEQFF. In DNA, the CDR3 is TGTGCCAGCAGGTCACCGGGACTAGCAAGTAAAAATGAGCAGTTCTTC. The V gene is TRBV7-3, the J gene TRBJ2-1, with 9 bases fitting TRBD2. The CDR3 loop spans 16 amino acids. Germline V lookup: CDR1 SGHTA, CDR2 FQGTGA. V gave up 6 bases and J gave up 7 bases; unmatched junction bases: 13.

The CDR3 DNA follows: TGTGCCAGCAGCTTAGAGAGGGGGATACTGTTTTTT. Translation: CASSLERGILFF. This rearrangement joins TRBV7-2 to TRBJ1-4, with D maybe TRBD1 (6 bases). CDR1 and CDR2 (germline): SGHTA, FQGNSA. CDR3 size: 12 residues. The V end lost 1 base, the J end lost 13 bases, and 10 bases lay between the germline ends. Filled out from reference TRBV7-2 and TRBJ1-4, the complete variable domain reads GAGVSQSPSNKVTEKGKDVELRCDPISGHTALYWYRQSLGQGLEFLIYFQGNSAPDKSGLPSDRFSAERTGGSVSTLTIQRTQQEDSAVYLCASSLERGILFFGSGTQLSVL.

This rearrangement joins TRBV19 to TRBJ2-1, with 7 bases lining up with TRBD2. V lost 5 bases, J lost 1 base, and 5 bases stayed unmatched. Germline V CDR1 and CDR2: LNHDA, SQIVND (reference sequence). The CDR3 spans 15 residues. The CDR3 loop reads CASSVLAESYNEQFF. CDR3 DNA: TGTGCCAGTAGTGTCCTAGCGGAGTCCTACAATGAGCAGTTCTTC.

This chain uses TRBV11-2 with TRBJ2-7, with D perhaps matching TRBD2 (6 bases). CDR3 length: 15 amino acids. Trimming shortened V by 6 bases and J by 4 bases, and 19 bases separated the two germline ends. CDR1 and CDR2 (germline): SGHAT, FQNNGV. Here the CDR3 reads CASRQLALPAYEQYF. CDR3 bases: TGTGCCAGCAGGCAACTAGCCTTACCTGCATACGAGCAGTACTTC.

This clone was picked up one time. The chain links TRBV29-1 to TRBJ1-4; D is uncertain. V was trimmed by 6 bases and J by 5 bases, leaving 13 bases between them. The CDR3 is made up of 13 amino acids. The germline CDR1 and CDR2 sequences are SQVTM and ANQGSEA. As DNA, the CDR3 is TGCAGCGTAACGAGAGGAGGGAATGAAAAACTGTTTTTT. It specifies CSVTRGGNEKLFF.

The V and J genes are TRBV7-8 and TRBJ1-1; 7 nucleotides line up with TRBD1. There are 15 residues in the CDR3. Germline V gene lookup returns CDR1 SGHVS and CDR2 FQNEAQ. The V and J ends lost 5 bases and 5 bases, in that order; junction bases with no gene match: 11. The CDR3 here is CASSLARQGWTEAFF. In nucleotides, the CDR3 is TGTGCCAGCAGCCTCGCCCGACAGGGTTGGACTGAAGCTTTCTTT.

The chain combines TRBV4-3 with TRBJ2-7; 9 bases are shared with TRBD1. Germline CDR1 reads LGHNA; CDR2 reads YSLEER. V lost 3 bases to trimming and J lost 2 bases; unmatched junction nucleotides: 5. The CDR3 totals 15 residues. The CDR3: CASSQDRQGAYEQYF. The DNA of the CDR3 is TGCGCCAGCAGCCAGGACCGACAGGGGGCCTACGAGCAGTACTTC.

V and J are TRBV5-1 and TRBJ2-7; TRBD1 matches at 8 bases. There are 15 residues in the CDR3. Germline loops: CDR1 SGHRS, CDR2 YFSETQ. The V and J ends lost 4 bases and 0 bases, in that order; junction bases with no gene match: 6. CDR3 coding DNA: TGCGCCAGCAGCGGGTCCGGGACAGGCTCCTACGAGCAGTACTTC. Its translation is CASSGSGTGSYEQYF.